The clone carrying this T cell receptor beta chain was counted many times. This entry comes from a study of low-dose radiotherapy and immunotherapy resistance in tumors. Background on the study: For Cohort 1, fractions of 0.5 Gy were given every 2 weeks, reaching 6.5 Gy overall.

Unmatched junction bases numbered 4, after V lost 3 bases and J lost 0 bases. This CDR3 is built from 17 residues. Looked up from germline, CDR1 is DFQATT and CDR2 is SNEGSKA (reference sequence). TRAV- and TRBV-specific primers, spanning alpha and beta chains, primed first-strand cDNA. TCRs were put through 20 to 25 PCR cycles of amplification with Phusion. A constant-region primer and the V-primer adapter served as the primer pair. In TCRdb, the reads were re-called with MiXCR into one record per CDR3 protein. The sample includes about 89,000 distinct CDR3 sequences, 9.4% of them seen just once. Time point denoted: before trial treatment.

The V call is TRBV20-1, the J call TRBJ2-3; 15 nucleotides agree with TRBD2. The clonotype was recovered from a male donor with prostate cancer. The specimen was PBMCs, collected before treatment. CDR3 coding DNA: TGCAGTGCTAGTAGTGGGACTAGCGGGAGGAGCACAGATACGCAGTATTTT. It translates to CSASSGTSGRSTDTQYF.